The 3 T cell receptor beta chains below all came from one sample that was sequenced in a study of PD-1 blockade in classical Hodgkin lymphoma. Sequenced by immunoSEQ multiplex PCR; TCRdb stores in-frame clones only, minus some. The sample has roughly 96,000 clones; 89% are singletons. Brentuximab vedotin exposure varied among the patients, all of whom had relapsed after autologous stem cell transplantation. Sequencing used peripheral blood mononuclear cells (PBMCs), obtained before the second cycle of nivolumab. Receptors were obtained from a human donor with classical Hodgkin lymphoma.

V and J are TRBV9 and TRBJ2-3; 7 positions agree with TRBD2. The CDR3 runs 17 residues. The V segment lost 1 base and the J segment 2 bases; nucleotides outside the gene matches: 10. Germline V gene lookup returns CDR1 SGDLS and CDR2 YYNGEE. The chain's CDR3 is CASSVPREDPPTDTQYF. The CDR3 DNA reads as TGTGCCAGCAGCGTACCTCGGGAGGACCCCCCCACAGATACGCAGTATTTT.

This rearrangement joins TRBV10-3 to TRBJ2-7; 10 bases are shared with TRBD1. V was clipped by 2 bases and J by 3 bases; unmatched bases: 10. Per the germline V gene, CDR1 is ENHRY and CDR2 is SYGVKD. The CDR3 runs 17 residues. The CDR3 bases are TGTGCCATCAGTGAGAGGATGGGGGACAGGGGTAACTACGAGCAGTACTTC. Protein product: CAISERMGDRGNYEQYF.

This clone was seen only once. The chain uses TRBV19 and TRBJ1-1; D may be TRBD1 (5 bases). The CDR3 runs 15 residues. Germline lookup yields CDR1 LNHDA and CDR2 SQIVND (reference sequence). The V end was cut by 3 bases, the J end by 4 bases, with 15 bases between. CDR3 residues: CASSIGAGLSTEAFF. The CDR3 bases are TGTGCCAGTAGTATTGGGGCGGGGCTAAGCACTGAAGCTTTCTTT.